This record covers a single T cell receptor beta chain. Original analysis: The assay estimated nucleated cells by amplifying reference gene primers. Clones were read by immunoSEQ multiplex PCR, and TCRdb kept only the in-frame ones, dropping some. The DNA gave D and trimming, while V, J and clone size come from that table. The sample includes around 120,000 clones, roughly 80% of them seen just once. The V end lost 0 bases, the J end lost 8 bases, and 16 bases lay between the germline ends. Germline CDR1 and CDR2: LGHNA and YNFKEQ. CDR3 length: 15 amino acids. This entry belongs to a study of blood T cell repertoires in COVID-19. Study-level information: Acute and convalescent COVID-19 samples came from the United States, Italy and Spain. T cells, B-cell-depleted T cells, or PBMCs provided the cDNA or gDNA that served as material.

The receptor comes from a man aged 70-80 years with active or convalescent COVID-19. The V gene is TRBV4-2, the J gene TRBJ1-1; the D gene is possibly TRBD1 (5 bases). Source material: peripheral blood. This CDR3 is CASSQEGHRLGEAFF. The CDR3 DNA is TGTGCCAGCAGCCAAGAGGGTCACAGGTTGGGAGAAGCTTTCTTT.